This T cell receptor beta chain was retrieved from a study of early T cells in non-severe SARS-CoV-2 infection. Study conclusions and caveats: Missing private and CD4 specificities, VDJdb matching favored anti-spike CD8 responses.

The length of the CDR3 is 16 residues. Trimming at V came to 3 bases and at J to 3 bases, leaving 5 bases not matched to a gene. Individual cDNA molecules received unique molecular identifiers. Via MiXCR, TCRdb re-called the 5' RACE reads, giving one row per CDR3 protein. The sample contains tens of thousands of distinct CDR3 sequences, around 12% of which appear only once. This clonotype came up many times. Its cognate antigen is unknown. Sequenced sample: whole blood. The receptor was isolated from an adult who was a healthcare worker with PCR-confirmed SARS-CoV-2 infection or an uninfected control (not recorded which). V usage is TRBV12-3 or TRBV12-4 and J usage is TRBJ2-1; TRBD2 aligns across 10 bases. The CDR3 region is CASSFKREGRYNEQFF. As DNA, the CDR3 is TGTGCCAGCAGTTTTAAGCGGGAGGGCCGCTACAATGAGCAGTTCTTC.